This T cell receptor beta chain was profiled in a study of T cells expressing NK-cell markers. Study at large: Sorted CD3+CD56-NKG2C+, CD3+CD56+NKG2C- and CD3+CD56+NKG2C+ T cells were the source of the TCR beta repertoires. Serological testing identified most of the eight sequenced donors as HCMV-seropositive and one as seronegative. The study, taken as a whole, reports: Certain NKG2C+ T cell clones were expanded, and their HCMV specificity remained unclear.

Germline V gene sequence: CDR1 SGDLS, CDR2 YYNGEE. CDR3 length: 17 amino acids. From the 5' RACE reads, TCRdb lists one entry per CDR3 protein and no DNA. The table lists 300,000 to 500,000 distinct CDR3 sequences. Comment on this clonotype: Antigen: not known.

Sequenced material: blood T cells: a sorted CD56 or NKG2C T cell subset, CD4+ or CD8+ T cells, or bulk PBMC T cells (not recorded which). This clonotype was sampled from a woman aged 50 to 60 in good health. V gene TRBV9 combines with J gene TRBJ2-1; with no DNA, the TCRdb D assignment of TRBD1 cannot be verified. The CDR3 protein is CVSSSSQGGKLYNEQFF.